This TCR beta chain was identified during a study of read filtering for tumor transcriptome and immune sequencing. Study background: IR-seq gave about 4.05 to 11 million TCR reads per sample; RNA-seq gave roughly 80 to 1273.

In this sample, this clonotype turned up many times. Its matching antigen is unknown. The V gene's germline CDR1 is MNHNY and CDR2 SVGAGI (reference sequence). The CDR3 has 19 amino acids. The V segment lost 3 bases and the J segment 2 bases; nucleotides outside the gene matches: 16. Points from the study as a whole: IR-seq and RNA-seq agreed better without single-read clonotypes. The sorted CD138-negative fraction was a mixed bone marrow immune population, not purified T cells.

The library was built from approximately 400 ng RNA with molecular barcoded adaptors for alpha/delta and beta/gamma chains. Via MiXCR, TCRdb re-called the reads, giving one row per CDR3 protein. The sample records fewer than 35,000 distinct CDR3 sequences, around 20% being singletons. V and J are TRBV6-6 and TRBJ2-5; 9 bases are a match to TRBD1. Sequencing was performed on a population of CD138-negative cells sorted from bone marrow. The receptor was isolated from a donor at least 40 years old with multiple myeloma. The CDR3: CASSYFGEVGQGKQETQYF. The CDR3 DNA is TGTGCCAGCAGTTATTTCGGGGAGGTGGGACAGGGTAAACAAGAGACCCAGTACTTC.